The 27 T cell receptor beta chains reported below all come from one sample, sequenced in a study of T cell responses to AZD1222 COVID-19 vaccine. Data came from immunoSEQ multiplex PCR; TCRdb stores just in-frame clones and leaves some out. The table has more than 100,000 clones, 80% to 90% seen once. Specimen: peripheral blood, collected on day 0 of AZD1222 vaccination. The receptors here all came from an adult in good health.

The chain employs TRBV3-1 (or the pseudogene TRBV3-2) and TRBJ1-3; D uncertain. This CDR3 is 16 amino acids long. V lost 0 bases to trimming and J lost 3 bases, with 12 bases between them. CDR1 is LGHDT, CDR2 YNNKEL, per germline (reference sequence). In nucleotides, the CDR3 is TGTGCCAGCAGCCAAGATTTGGGGATTAGTGGAAACACCATATATTTT. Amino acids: CASSQDLGISGNTIYF.

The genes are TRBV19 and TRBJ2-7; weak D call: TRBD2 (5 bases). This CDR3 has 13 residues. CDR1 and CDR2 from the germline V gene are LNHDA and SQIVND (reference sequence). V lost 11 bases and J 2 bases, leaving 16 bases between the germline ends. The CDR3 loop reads CAGGGPHPYEQYF. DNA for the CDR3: TGTGCCGGAGGAGGACCACATCCCTACGAGCAGTACTTC. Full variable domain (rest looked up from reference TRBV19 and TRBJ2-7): DGGITQSPKYLFRKEGQNVTLSCEQNLNHDAMYWYRQDPGQGLRLIYYSQIVNDFQKGDIAEGYSVSREKKESFPLTVTSAQKNPTAFYLCAGGGPHPYEQYFGPGTRLTVT.

The CDR3 loop is CASSLGGADYEQYF. The DNA for the CDR3 is TGTGCCAGCAGCTTAGGGGGGGCGGACTACGAGCAGTACTTC. V and J are TRBV11-3 and TRBJ2-7; D possibly matches TRBD1 or TRBD2 (6 bases each). The ends were cut back, 1 base at V and 3 bases at J, with 10 bases in the middle. Germline V gene sequence: CDR1 SGHNT, CDR2 YENEEA. The CDR3 totals 14 residues. The full variable domain, with the rest looked up from reference TRBV11-3 and TRBJ2-7, is EAGVVQSPRYKIIEKKQPVAFWCNPISGHNTLYWYLQNLGQGPELLIRYENEEAVDDSQLPKDRFSAERLKGVDSTLKIQPAELGDSAVYLCASSLGGADYEQYFGPGTRLTVT.

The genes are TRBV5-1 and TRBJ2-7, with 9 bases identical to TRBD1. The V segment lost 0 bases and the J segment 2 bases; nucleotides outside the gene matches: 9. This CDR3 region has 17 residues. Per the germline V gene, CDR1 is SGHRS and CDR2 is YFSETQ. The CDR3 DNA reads TGCGCCAGCAGCTTGGGAAGGACAGGGGTGAGGCCCTACGAGCAGTACTTC. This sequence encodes CASSLGRTGVRPYEQYF.

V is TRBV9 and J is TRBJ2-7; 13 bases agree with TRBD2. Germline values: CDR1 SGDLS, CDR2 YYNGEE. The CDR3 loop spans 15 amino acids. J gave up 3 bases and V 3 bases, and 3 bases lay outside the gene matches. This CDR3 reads CASSAGLAGVYEQYF. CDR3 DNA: TGTGCCAGCAGCGCCGGACTAGCGGGAGTCTACGAGCAGTACTTC.

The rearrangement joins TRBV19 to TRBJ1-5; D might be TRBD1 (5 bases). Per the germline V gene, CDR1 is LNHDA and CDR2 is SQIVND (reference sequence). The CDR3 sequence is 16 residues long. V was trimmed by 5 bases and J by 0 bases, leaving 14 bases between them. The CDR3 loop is CASSWGLGNSNQPQHF. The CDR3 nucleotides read TGTGCCAGTAGTTGGGGGTTGGGAAATAGCAATCAGCCCCAGCATTTT.

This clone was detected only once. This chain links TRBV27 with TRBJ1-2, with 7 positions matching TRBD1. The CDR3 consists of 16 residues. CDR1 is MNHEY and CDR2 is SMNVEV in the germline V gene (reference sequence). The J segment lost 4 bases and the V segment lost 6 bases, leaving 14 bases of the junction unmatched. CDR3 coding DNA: TGTGCCAGCAGCCACTCGATGGGACAGAGCCTCTATGGCTACACCTTC. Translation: CASSHSMGQSLYGYTF.

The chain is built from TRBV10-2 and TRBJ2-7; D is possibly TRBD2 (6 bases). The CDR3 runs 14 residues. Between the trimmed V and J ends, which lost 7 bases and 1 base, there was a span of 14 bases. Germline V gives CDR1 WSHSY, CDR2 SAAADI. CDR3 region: CASNQRGGSYEQYF. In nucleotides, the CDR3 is TGCGCCAGCAACCAGCGTGGGGGGTCCTACGAGCAGTACTTC.

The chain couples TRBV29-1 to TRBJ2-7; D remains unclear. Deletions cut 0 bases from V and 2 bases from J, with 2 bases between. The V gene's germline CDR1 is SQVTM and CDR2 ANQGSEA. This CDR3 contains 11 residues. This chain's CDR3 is CSVEDTYEQYF. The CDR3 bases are TGCAGCGTTGAAGACACCTACGAGCAGTACTTC.

CDR3 in DNA: TGCGCCAGCAGCCAAGCCTGGACAGGGCTCGAGGTCGAGCAGTACTTC. Protein: CASSQAWTGLEVEQYF. This chain links TRBV4-3 with TRBJ2-7, with 8 bases identical to TRBD1. Germline CDR1 LGHNA, CDR2 YSLEER. The CDR3 sequence is 16 residues long. With 1 base clipped from V and 6 bases from J, the junction kept 11 bases outside the gene matches.

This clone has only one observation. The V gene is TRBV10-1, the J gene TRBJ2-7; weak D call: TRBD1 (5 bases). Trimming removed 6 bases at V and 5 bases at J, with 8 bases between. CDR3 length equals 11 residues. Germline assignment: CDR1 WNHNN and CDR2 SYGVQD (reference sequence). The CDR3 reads CASRLRDEQYF. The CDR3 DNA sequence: TGCGCCAGCAGACTCAGGGACGAGCAGTACTTC.

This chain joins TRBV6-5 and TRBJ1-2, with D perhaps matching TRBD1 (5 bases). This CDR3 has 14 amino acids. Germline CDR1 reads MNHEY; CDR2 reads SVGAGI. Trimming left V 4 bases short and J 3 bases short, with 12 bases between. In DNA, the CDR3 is TGTGCCAGCAGTTCTCCCGGGACCGACTATGGCTACACCTTC. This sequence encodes CASSSPGTDYGYTF.

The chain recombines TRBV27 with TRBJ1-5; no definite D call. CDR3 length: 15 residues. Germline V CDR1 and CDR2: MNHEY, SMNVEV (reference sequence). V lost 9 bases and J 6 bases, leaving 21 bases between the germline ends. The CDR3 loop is CASRPAGGLGQPQHF. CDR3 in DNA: TGTGCCAGTAGACCCGCAGGAGGGTTAGGTCAGCCCCAGCATTTT.

In DNA, the CDR3 is TGTGCCAGCAGCTACCCGACAGGGCGTGAGAATGAGCAGTTCTTC. Protein sequence: CASSYPTGRENEQFF. V and J are TRBV11-1 and TRBJ2-1, with 7 nucleotides matching TRBD1. The CDR3 has 15 residues. Unmatched junction bases numbered 10, after V lost 4 bases and J lost 7 bases. CDR1 is SGHAT, CDR2 FQDESV, per germline (reference sequence).

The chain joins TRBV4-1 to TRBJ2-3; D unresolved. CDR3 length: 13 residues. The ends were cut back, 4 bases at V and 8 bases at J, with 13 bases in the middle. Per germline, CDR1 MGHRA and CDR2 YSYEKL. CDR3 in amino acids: CASSPQRAGTQYF. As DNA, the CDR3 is TGCGCCAGCAGCCCTCAACGGGCCGGTACGCAGTATTTT.

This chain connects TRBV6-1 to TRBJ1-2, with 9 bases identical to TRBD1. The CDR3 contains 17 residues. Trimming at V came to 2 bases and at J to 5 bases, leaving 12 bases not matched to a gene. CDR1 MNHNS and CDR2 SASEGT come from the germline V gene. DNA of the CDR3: TGTGCCAGCAGTGAAAACGCCGCCGGGACAGGGTGGTATGGCTACACCTTC. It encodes CASSENAAGTGWYGYTF.

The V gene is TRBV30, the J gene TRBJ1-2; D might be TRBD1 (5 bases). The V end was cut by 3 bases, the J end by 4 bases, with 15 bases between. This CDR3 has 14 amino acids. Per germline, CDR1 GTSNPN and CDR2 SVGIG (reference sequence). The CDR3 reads CAWSPRGSSYGYTF. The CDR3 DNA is TGTGCCTGGAGCCCCCGGGGCAGTTCCTATGGCTACACCTTC.

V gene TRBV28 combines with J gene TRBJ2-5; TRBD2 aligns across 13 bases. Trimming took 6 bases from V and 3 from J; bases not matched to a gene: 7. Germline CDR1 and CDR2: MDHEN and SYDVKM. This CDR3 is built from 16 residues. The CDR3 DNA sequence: TGTGCCAGCAGGGGACTAGCGGGAAGCATTAAAGAGACCCAGTACTTC. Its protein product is CASRGLAGSIKETQYF.

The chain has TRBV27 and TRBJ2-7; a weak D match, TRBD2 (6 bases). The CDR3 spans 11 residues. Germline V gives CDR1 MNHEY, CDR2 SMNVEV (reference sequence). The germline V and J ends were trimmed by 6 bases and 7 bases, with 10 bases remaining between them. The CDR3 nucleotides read TGTGCCAGCAGGGAGGCGGGGGAGCAGTACTTC. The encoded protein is CASREAGEQYF.

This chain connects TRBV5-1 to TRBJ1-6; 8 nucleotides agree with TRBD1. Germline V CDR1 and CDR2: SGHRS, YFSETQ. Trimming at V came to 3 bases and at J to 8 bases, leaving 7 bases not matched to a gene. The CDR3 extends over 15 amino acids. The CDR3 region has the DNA TGCGCCAGCAGCTGGGCCGGGACAGGCCATTCACCCCTCCACTTT. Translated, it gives CASSWAGTGHSPLHF.

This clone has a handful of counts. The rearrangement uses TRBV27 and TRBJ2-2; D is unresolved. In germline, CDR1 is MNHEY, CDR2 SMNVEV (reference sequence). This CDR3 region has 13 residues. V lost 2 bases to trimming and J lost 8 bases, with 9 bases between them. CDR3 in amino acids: CASSLMSAGELFF. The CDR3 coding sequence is TGTGCCAGCAGTTTAATGAGTGCGGGGGAGCTGTTTTTT.

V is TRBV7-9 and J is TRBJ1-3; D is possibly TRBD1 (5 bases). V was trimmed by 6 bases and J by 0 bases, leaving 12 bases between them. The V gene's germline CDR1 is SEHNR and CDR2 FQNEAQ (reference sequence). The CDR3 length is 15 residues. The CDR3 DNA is TGTGCCAGCAGTCGAGGGGCCCTCTCTGGAAACACCATATATTTT. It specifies CASSRGALSGNTIYF.

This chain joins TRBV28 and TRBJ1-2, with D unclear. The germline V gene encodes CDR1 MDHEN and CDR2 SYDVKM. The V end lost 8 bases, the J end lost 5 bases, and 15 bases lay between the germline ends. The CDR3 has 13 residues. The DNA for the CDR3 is TGTGCCAGCCGTGGGCTCGGCGAGTATGGCTACACCTTC. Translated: CASRGLGEYGYTF.

DNA of the CDR3: TGTGCCAGCAGTGTCATGACAGGTGCAAACTCCTACGAGCAGTACTTC. This gives the protein CASSVMTGANSYEQYF. The chain has TRBV25-1 and TRBJ2-7, with D maybe TRBD1 (6 bases). V lost 4 bases and J lost 0, with 16 bases in between. The CDR3 totals 16 residues. The germline V gene encodes CDR1 MGHDK and CDR2 SYGVNS.

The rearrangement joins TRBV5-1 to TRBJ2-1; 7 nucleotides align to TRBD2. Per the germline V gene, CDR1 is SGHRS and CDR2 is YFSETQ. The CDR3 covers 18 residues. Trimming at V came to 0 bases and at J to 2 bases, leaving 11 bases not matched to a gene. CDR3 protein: CASSLVGSGKVAYNEQFF. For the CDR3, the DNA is TGCGCCAGCAGCTTGGTTGGGAGCGGGAAGGTCGCCTACAATGAGCAGTTCTTC.

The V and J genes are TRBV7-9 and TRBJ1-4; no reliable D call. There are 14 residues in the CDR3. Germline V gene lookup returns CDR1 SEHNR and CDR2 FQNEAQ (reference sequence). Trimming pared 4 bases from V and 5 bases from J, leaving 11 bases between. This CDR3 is CASSSRRSNEKLFF. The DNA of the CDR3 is TGTGCCAGCAGCTCCAGGAGATCCAATGAAAAACTGTTTTTT.

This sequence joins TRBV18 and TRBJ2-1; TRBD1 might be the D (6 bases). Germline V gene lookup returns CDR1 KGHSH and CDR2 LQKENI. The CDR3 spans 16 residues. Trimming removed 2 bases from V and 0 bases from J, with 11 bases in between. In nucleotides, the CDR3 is TGTGCCAGCTCACCAAACAGGGCCAGCTCCTACAATGAGCAGTTCTTC. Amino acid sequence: CASSPNRASSYNEQFF. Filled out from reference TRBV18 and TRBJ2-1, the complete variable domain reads NAGVMQNPRHLVRRRGQEARLRCSPMKGHSHVYWYRQLPEEGLKFMVYLQKENIIDESGMPKERFSAEFPKEGPSILRIQQVVRGDSAAYFCASSPNRASSYNEQFFGPGTRLTVL.